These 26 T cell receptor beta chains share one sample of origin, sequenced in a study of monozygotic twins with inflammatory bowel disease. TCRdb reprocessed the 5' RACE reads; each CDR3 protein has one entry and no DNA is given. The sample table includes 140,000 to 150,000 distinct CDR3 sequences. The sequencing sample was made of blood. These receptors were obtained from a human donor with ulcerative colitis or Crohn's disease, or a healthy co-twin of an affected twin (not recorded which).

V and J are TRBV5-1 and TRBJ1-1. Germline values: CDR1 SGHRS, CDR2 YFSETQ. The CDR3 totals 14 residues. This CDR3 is CASSYTGLNTEAFF.

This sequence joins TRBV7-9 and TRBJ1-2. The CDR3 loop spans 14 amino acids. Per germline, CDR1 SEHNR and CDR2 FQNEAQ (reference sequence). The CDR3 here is CASSLVAGNYGYTF.

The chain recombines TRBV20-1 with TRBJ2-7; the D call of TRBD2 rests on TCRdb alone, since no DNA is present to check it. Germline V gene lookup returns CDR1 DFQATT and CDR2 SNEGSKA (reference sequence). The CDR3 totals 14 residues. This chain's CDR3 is CSAAGTSGTHEQYF.

The CDR3 loop is CSGHISGSSDTQYF. The chain couples TRBV29-1 to TRBJ2-3; TCRdb returns TRBD2, unconfirmable since there is no DNA. Germline V gives CDR1 SQVTM, CDR2 ANQGSEA. The CDR3 sequence is 14 residues long.

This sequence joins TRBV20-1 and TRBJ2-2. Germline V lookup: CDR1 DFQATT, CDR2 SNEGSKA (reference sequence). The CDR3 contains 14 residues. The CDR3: CSARGGANTGELFF.

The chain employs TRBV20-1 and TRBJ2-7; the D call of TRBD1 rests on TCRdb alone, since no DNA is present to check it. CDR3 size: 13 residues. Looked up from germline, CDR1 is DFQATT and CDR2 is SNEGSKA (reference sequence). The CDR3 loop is CSARSGQNYEQYF.

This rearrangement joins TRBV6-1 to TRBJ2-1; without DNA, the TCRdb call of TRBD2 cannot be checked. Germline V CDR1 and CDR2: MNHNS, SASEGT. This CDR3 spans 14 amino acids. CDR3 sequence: CASSSGILDNEQFF.

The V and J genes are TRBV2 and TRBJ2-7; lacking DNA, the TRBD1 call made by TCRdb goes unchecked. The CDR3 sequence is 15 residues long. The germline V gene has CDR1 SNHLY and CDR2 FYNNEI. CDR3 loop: CASRVKLTGMYEQYF.

The CDR3: CASSYSTPAYEQYF. V usage is TRBV6-2 or TRBV6-3 and J usage is TRBJ2-7. The CDR3 length is 14 residues. Germline V gives CDR1 MNHEY, CDR2 SVGEGT.

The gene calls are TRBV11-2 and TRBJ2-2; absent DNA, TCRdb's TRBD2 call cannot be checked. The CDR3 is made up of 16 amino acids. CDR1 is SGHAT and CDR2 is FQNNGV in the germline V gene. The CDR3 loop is CASSLGSGTNTGELFF.

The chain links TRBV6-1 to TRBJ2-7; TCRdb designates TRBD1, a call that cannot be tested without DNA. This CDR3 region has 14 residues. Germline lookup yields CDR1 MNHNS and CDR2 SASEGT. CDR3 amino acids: CASIRDSDLYEQYF.

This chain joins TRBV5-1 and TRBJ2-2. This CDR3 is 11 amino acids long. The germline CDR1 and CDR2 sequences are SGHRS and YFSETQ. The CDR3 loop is CASSVTGELFF.

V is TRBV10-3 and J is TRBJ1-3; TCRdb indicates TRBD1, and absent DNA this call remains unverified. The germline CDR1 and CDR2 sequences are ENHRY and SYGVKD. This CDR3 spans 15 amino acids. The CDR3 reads CAISDTGKAGNTIYF.

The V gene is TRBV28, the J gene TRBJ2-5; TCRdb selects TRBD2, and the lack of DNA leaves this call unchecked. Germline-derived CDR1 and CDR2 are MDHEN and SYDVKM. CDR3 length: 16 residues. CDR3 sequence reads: CATTGGRTLAEETQYF.

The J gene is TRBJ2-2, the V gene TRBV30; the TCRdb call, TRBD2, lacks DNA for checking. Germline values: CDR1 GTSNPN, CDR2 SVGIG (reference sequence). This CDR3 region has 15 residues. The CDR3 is CAWSVLAGMSGELFF.

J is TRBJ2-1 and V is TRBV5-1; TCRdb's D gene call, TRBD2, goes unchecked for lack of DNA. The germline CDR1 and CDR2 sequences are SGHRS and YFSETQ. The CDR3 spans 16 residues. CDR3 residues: CASSPIRDYSYNEQFF.

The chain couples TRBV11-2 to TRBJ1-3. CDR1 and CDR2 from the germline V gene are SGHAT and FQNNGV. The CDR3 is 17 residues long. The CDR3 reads CASSLDQASSSGNTIYF.

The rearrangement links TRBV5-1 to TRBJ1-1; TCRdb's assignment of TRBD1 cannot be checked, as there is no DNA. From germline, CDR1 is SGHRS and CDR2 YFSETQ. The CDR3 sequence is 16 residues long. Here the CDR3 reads CASSTRTTGAATEAFF.

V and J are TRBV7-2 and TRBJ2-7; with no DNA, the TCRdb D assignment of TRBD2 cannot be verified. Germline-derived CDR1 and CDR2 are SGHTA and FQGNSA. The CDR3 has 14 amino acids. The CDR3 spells CASSLAGGPDEQYF.

The CDR3 here is CASSLSGTGTILNTEAFF. The V and J genes are TRBV5-1 and TRBJ1-1; TCRdb lists TRBD1, though no DNA is available to test this call. In germline, CDR1 is SGHRS, CDR2 YFSETQ. This CDR3 spans 18 amino acids.

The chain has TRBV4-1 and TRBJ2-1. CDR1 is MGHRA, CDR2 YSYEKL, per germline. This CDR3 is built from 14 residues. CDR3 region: CASSQDLGGNEQFF.

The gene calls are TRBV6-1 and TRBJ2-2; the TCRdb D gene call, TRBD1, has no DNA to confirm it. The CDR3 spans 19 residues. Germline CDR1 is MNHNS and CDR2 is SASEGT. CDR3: CASTPLGSGTGGHTGELFF.

This CDR3 is CASSLPPSGTYNEQFF. This chain joins TRBV4-1 and TRBJ2-1; TCRdb calls TRBD2, which cannot be checked without DNA. Germline lookup yields CDR1 MGHRA and CDR2 YSYEKL. The CDR3 has 16 amino acids.

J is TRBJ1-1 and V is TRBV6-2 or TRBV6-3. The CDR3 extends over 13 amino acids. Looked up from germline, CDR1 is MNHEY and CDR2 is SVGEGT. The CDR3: CASSYNNRGPAFF.

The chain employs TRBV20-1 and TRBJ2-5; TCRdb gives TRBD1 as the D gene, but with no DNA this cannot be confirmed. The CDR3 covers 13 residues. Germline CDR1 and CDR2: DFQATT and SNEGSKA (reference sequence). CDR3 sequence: CSARGQPGETQYF.

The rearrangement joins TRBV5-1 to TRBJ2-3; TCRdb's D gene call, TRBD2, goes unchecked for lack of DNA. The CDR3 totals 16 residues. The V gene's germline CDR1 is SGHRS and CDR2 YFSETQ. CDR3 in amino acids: CASSLVPGGSTDTQYF.